This T cell receptor beta chain was retrieved from a study of beta chain features in type 1 diabetes. Looking at the study overall: Cell yields, gender and age were comparable in patients and healthy donors. The examined sorted cells totaled fewer than 140 million across samples.

This clone was counted a few times. This CDR3 region has 14 residues. J gave up 7 bases and V 5 bases, and 4 bases lay outside the gene matches. Germline CDR1 is MNHEY and CDR2 is SMNVEV (reference sequence). Expressed TCRB transcripts were sequenced because the isolated RNA had all been reverse transcribed beforehand. Generated by immunoSEQ multiplex PCR, the TCRdb table keeps only in-frame clones and is missing some. The profile covers about 900,000 clones, with roughly 15% appearing a single time and about 0.025% taken by the ten largest. The chain links TRBV27 to TRBJ1-4; 10 bases match TRBD1. Sequenced input: naive CD4+ T cells from blood. The source of this sequence is a woman between 18 and 29 years old in good health. CDR3 protein: CASSLGTGVEKLFF. The CDR3, as DNA: TGTGCCAGCAGTCTCGGGACAGGGGTTGAAAAACTGTTTTTT.